This TCR beta chain was obtained from a study of tumor-infiltrating lymphocytes in primary liver carcinoma. On the study more broadly: Tumor staging was T1-T3 N0M0; sizes spanned about 4.2 to 11 cm across. Read depth, roughly 3.5 to 8 million productive TCRbeta reads, did not differ significantly between tissues. General observations from the study: The difference in top-250-clone fraction between tumors and blood was significant, favoring tumors (p = 0.039).

The roughly 18-32 mg bulk tissue piece was not sorted before simultaneous RNA and DNA extraction. Patients had primary liver carcinoma treated by surgical resection. Turning to this clonotype: Its target is unknown.

From about 490 ng of total RNA, TCR beta-specific cDNA was reverse-transcribed using a constant-region primer. Three-round nested multiplex PCR performed with slightly modified ARM-PCR produced the TCR beta libraries. Two initial PCR rounds of about 10 cycles each paired TRBV1-TRBV30 forward primers with a C-beta reverse primer. A single record per CDR3 protein comes from TCRdb applying MiXCR to the multiplex PCR reads. This repertoire shows about 120,000 distinct CDR3 sequences, less than 75% found once; its top ten account for over 8%. Per the germline V gene, CDR1 is SEHNR and CDR2 is FQNEAQ (reference sequence). Losses at the gene ends were 3 bases for V and 8 bases for J; bases not matched to a gene: 7. The length of the CDR3 is 14 residues.

The receptor's source is a woman aged 55-69 years with primary liver carcinoma and hepatitis B virus infection. The specimen was tumor-adjacent normal liver tissue. The chain uses TRBV7-9 and TRBJ1-2; TRBD1 matches at 9 bases. CDR3 nucleotides: TGTGCCAGCAGCTTGGCCCAGGGACAGGGCGGCTACACCTTC. This translates into CASSLAQGQGGYTF.